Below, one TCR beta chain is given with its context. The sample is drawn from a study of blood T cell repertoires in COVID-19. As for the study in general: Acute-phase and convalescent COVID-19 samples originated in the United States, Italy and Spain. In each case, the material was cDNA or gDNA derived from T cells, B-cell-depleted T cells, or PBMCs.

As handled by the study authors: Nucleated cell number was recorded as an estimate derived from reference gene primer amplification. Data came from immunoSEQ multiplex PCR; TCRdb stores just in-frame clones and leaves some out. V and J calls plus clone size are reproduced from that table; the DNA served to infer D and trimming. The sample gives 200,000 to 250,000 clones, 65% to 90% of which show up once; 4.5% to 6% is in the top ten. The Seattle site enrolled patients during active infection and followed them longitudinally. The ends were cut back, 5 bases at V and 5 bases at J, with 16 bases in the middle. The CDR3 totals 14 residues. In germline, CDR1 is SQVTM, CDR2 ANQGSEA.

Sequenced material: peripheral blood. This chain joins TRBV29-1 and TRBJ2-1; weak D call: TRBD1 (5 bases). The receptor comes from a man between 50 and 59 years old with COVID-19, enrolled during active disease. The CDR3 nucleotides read TGCAGCGTTTCAGTCAGGACACAAAACAATGAGCAGTTCTTC. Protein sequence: CSVSVRTQNNEQFF.